This TCR beta chain appears in the sequencing data of a study of shared clonotypes between healthy human individuals (TCRdb year 2020). Background on the whole study: Three men and a couple of women, aged 18 to 49 years, made up the cohort. To increase sequencing depth and limit assay-specific biases, TCR repertoire library preparation and sequencing were carried out by different laboratories using diverse techniques. Blood TCR repertoires of about five healthy adults were deeply sequenced to estimate repertoire size and the extent of clonotype sharing between individuals. Leukapheresis yielded between about 0.85 and 10 billion PBMCs per donor. For each donor, CD4 naive and CD4 memory were each run on three plates, CD8 naive on two plates, and CD8 memory on one plate. Broader findings and caveats from the paper: Incomplete sequencing was indicated by rarefaction of sorted-subset datasets, despite the large sequencing depth. Naive subsets generally had larger estimated clonotype richness than memory subsets. Sampling was restricted to blood, and TCR repertoires in tissues likely differ from the TCR repertoires found in blood. Across a few donors, roughly 5% of naive CD4, 3% to 4% of naive CD8, 2.3% of memory CD4, and 0.4% of memory CD8 clonotypes were shared. Based on pairwise subsampling, the degree of clonotype sharing among donors was expected to be affected by sequencing depth. The genetic and exposure-history diversity represented was limited by the small number of donors. Clonotypes shared by all four sorted-subset donors showed higher generation probabilities than non-shared clonotypes.

The donors were healthy, HIV-negative adults who had no recently reported acute infections or vaccinations. All donors were Caucasian adults living in Nashville, Tennessee, USA. CD4+ T cells were enriched through magnetic negative selection, after which naive cells were positively selected on CD45RA and the remaining negative fraction served as the memory subset. Blood was collected by leukapheresis, and PBMCs were isolated by Ficoll-Histopaque density gradient centrifugation and then cryopreserved in liquid nitrogen vapor phase. Analytical flow cytometry was used to check the purity and quantity of every magnetically sorted T cell population. Genomic DNA was isolated from each sorted fraction and quantified by UV absorbance on a Nanodrop 2000c. Concerning this clone: No antigen is known for it. No much larger clone is present one base from it, and per-base qualities are unavailable.

From the germline V gene (reference sequence), CDR1 is SEHNR and CDR2 is FQNEAQ. V is shortened by 0 bases, J by 1 base, and the region joining them spans 13 bases. Counted from cysteine to phenylalanine, this CDR3 has 17 amino acids. Of the read, only the CDR3 DNA is kept; its 51 bases are in frame from base 1. Using the deep immunoSEQ assay, TCR CDR3 regions were amplified from genomic DNA by multiplex PCR. Extracted genomic DNA from each cell subset was spread evenly across all wells of several immunoSEQ 96-well plates, with each plate serving as a replicate. For sorted subsets, 200 to 250 ng of genomic DNA, equivalent to around 30,000 T cell genomes, went into each replicate PCR. The purified libraries were quantified using a Qubit 3.0 fluorometer, sized with a Bioanalyzer 2100, and then quantified again using the KAPA Library Quantification kit. Each immunoSEQ 96-well plate was sequenced on its own single-read 150-cycle Illumina NextSeq 550 flow cell. The source study handled its data this way. Because the immunoSEQ output included only junctional sequences and no quality scores, the filtering could not be the same as the filtering used for full-length reads. Sequences were annotated with PyIR, a Python wrapper for IgBLAST v1.9, using IMGT germline references to assign V/J genes and CDR3. Reads with weak V/J assignments (E-value above 1e-6), missing CDR3, stop codons, out-of-frame junctions, or ambiguous translated residues were removed. V3J clonotypes were defined as sequences sharing the same inferred V gene, J gene, and CDR3 amino acid sequence. To compute the percentage overlap between repertoires, the number of shared unique clonotypes was divided by the size of the smaller repertoire. RTK rarefaction, the Chao1 estimator, and Recon v2.1 estimates of unobserved clonotypes were used to assess repertoire richness. Generation probabilities for all TCRbeta clonotypes obtained by the gDNA method from a few donors were computed using OLGA. The immuneACCESS repertoire file appears here via TCRdb, limited to in-frame rearrangements. These files lack a portion of the clones; in checked studies, under half of the deficit traces to unresolved V genes, and the cause of the others is not known. V and J calls and clone size come straight from that table; D and trimming were deduced from the DNA. The sample table lists about 770,000 clones, 55% to 75% of them with a count of one. Of the sample, approximately 2% falls within the top ten clones.

The source is a young woman in good health. The chain couples TRBV7-9 to TRBJ2-1, with a weak D call of TRBD2 (5 bases match). The sample comprised memory CD4+ T cells sorted from blood. In the paper's terms, the cell subset or site label means: CD45RA-negative fraction. The CDR3 protein: CASSLAGGLGSYNEQFF. Read as DNA, the sequence is TGTGCCAGCAGCTTAGCGGGCGGGTTAGGATCCTACAATGAGCAGTTCTTC.